This T cell receptor (beta chain) comes out of a study of blood T cell repertoires in COVID-19. Per the original data handling: Amplification with reference gene primers provided the estimates of nucleated cell counts. Generated by immunoSEQ multiplex PCR, the TCRdb table keeps only in-frame clones and is missing some. V and J calls and clone size come straight from that table; D and trimming were deduced from the DNA. This table has roughly 140,000 clones, about nine tenths appearing once. The sample holds a few counts of this clone. This CDR3 spans 14 amino acids. V lost 3 bases to trimming and J lost 1 base, with 12 bases between them. Germline CDR1 is GTSNPN and CDR2 is SVGIG (reference sequence).

The specimen was peripheral blood. The sequence was obtained from a man aged 45-65 years with active or convalescent COVID-19. The chain is built from TRBV30 and TRBJ2-5; D uncertain. The CDR3 spells CAWRPRRSQETQYF. The CDR3 nucleotides are TGTGCCTGGAGGCCCCGTCGGTCCCAAGAGACCCAGTACTTC.